A single sample gave rise to the 4 T cell receptor beta chains below, sequenced in a study of CD8+ T cells in alopecia areata. The sample's treatment: oral pan-JAK inhibitor, 5-10 mg twice daily. In each case, RNA was isolated and then reverse transcribed into cDNA as the sequencing template. Profiling relied on immunoSEQ multiplex PCR, and the TCRdb table lists in-frame clones only, not all of them. The table includes about 190,000 clones, 60% detected once. Material: CD4+ T cells sorted from blood, obtained at week 24, from a patient treated with tofacitinib. These receptors originate from a human donor with alopecia areata.

This clone was seen only a few times. The chain has TRBV29-1 and TRBJ2-5; no clear D. The length of the CDR3 is 12 residues. V gave up 8 bases and J gave up 0 bases, with 10 bases separating them. Germline loops: CDR1 SQVTM, CDR2 ANQGSEA. The DNA of the CDR3 is TGCAGCCTGACGGCCCACCAAGAGACCCAGTACTTC. Translated, it gives CSLTAHQETQYF.

This rearrangement joins TRBV5-1 to TRBJ2-3, with D perhaps matching TRBD2 (6 bases). Germline CDR1 is SGHRS and CDR2 is YFSETQ. V lost 0 bases and J lost 4, with 9 bases in between. The CDR3 length is 14 residues. Written as DNA, the CDR3 is TGCGCCAGCAGCTTGGACGGGGGTCCAGATACGCAGTATTTT. This sequence encodes CASSLDGGPDTQYF.

This clone was detected a few times. The CDR3 spells CASSQVSGGSTDTQYF. CDR3 nucleotides: TGTGCCAGCAGCCAAGTTAGCGGGGGGAGCACAGATACGCAGTATTTT. This sequence joins TRBV14 and TRBJ2-3; TRBD2 aligns across 10 bases. Germline V lookup: CDR1 SGHDN, CDR2 FVKESK. This CDR3 is built from 16 residues. V lost 1 base, J lost 0 bases, and 1 base stayed unmatched. The full variable domain, its missing parts supplied by reference TRBV14 and TRBJ2-3, is EAGVTQFPSHSVIEKGQTVTLRCDPISGHDNLYWYRRVMGKEIKFLLHFVKESKQDESGMPNNRFLAERTGGTYSTLKVQPAELEDSGVYFCASSQVSGGSTDTQYFGPGTRLTVL.

There are a few counts of this clone. V usage is TRBV4-1 and J usage is TRBJ2-2; D gene unclear. Germline V lookup: CDR1 MGHRA, CDR2 YSYEKL. The germline V and J ends were trimmed by 1 base and 1 base, with 7 bases remaining between them. The CDR3 totals 15 residues. The CDR3 protein is CASSQGTQNTGELFF. As DNA, the CDR3 is TGCGCCAGCAGCCAAGGAACACAGAACACCGGGGAGCTGTTTTTT.